A few counts support the clone carrying this T cell receptor (beta chain). Antigen: not known. The data derive from a study of cytomegalovirus exposure and HLA in healthy donors. Points from the study as a whole: Cytomegalovirus status was reportedly diagnosed by the classifier with high specificity and sensitivity.

60 Vbeta and 13 Jbeta primers were used in PCR. The data were produced by immunoSEQ multiplex PCR, yet TCRdb's version contains in-frame clones alone and is incomplete. The table lists approximately 150,000 clones, around four fifths of them singletons. Healthy bone marrow donors supplied every sample. The V gene's germline CDR1 is KGHSH and CDR2 LQKENI. CDR3 length equals 16 residues. J was trimmed by 7 bases and V by 3 bases; bases with no gene match: 6. V gene TRBV18 combines with J gene TRBJ2-1, with 13 bases fitting TRBD2. The receptor comes from a girl between 10 and 17 years old in good health and CMV-seropositive. Material for sequencing was PBMCs. CDR3 DNA sequence: TGTGCCAGCTCACCGAAACTAGCGGGGGGGCTAAATGAGCAGTTCTTC. Protein: CASSPKLAGGLNEQFF.